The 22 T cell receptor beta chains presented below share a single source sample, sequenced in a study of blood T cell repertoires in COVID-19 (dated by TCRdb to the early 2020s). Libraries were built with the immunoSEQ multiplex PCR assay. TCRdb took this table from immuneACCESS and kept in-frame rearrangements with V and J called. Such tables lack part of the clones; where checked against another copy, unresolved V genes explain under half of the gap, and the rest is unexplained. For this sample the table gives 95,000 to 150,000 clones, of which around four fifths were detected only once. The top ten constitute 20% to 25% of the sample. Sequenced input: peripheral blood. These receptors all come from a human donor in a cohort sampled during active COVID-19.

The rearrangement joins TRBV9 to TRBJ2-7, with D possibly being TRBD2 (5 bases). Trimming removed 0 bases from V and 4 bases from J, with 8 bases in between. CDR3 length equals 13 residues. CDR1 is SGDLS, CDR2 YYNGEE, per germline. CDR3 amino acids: CASSVGAEYEQYF. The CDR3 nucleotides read TGTGCCAGCAGCGTAGGAGCGGAGTACGAGCAGTACTTC. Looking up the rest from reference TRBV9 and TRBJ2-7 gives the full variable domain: DSGVTQTPKHLITATGQRVTLRCSPRSGDLSVYWYQQSLDQGLQFLIQYYNGEERAKGNILERFSAQQFPDLHSELNLSSLELGDSALYFCASSVGAEYEQYFGPGTRLTVT.

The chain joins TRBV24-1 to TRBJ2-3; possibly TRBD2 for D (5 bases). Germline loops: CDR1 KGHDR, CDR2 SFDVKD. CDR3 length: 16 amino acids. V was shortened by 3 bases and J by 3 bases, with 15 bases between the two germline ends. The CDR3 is CATSDPRRRETDTQYF. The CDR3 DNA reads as TGTGCCACCAGTGATCCGCGCAGACGGGAAACAGATACGCAGTATTTT.

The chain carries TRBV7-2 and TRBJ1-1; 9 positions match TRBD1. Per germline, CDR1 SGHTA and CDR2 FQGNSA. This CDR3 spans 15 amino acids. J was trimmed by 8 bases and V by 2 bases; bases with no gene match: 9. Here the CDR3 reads CASSLTGGAAAEAFF. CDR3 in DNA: TGTGCCAGCAGCTTAACAGGGGGCGCGGCGGCAGAAGCTTTCTTT.

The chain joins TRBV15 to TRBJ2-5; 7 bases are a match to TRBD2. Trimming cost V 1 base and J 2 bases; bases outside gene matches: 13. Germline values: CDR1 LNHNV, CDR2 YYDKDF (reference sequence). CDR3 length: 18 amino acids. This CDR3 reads CATSRGSGGGPDQETQYF. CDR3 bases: TGTGCCACCAGCAGAGGGTCGGGGGGAGGGCCGGATCAAGAGACCCAGTACTTC.

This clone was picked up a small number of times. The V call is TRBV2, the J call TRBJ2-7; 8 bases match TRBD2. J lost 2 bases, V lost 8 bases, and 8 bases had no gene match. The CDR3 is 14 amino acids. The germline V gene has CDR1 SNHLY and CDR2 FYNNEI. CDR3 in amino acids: CASHFGGETYEQYF. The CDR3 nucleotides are TGTGCCAGCCACTTCGGGGGGGAAACCTACGAGCAGTACTTC.

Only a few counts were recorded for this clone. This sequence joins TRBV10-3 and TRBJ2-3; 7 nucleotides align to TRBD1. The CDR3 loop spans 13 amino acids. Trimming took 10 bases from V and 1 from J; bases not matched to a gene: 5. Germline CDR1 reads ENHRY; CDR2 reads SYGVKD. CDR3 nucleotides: TGTGCCAGCCAGGGGGATGGCACAGATACGCAGTATTTT. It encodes CASQGDGTDTQYF.

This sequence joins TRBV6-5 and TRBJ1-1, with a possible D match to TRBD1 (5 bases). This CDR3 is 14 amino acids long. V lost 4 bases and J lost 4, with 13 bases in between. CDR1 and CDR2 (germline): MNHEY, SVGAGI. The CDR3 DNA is TGTGCCAGCAGTTCAAAAGACAGCCGCACTGAAGCTTTCTTT. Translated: CASSSKDSRTEAFF.

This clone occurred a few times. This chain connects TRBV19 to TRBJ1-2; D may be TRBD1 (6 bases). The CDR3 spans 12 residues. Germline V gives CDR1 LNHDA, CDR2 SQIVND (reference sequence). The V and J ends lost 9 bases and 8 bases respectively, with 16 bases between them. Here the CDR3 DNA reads TGTGCCAGCTGGATGGGGGCGAAAGGCTACACCTTC. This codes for CASWMGAKGYTF.

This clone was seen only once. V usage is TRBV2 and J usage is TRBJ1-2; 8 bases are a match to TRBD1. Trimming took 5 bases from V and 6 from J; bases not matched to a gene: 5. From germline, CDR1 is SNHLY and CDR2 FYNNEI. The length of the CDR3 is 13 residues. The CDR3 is CASSRTGMDGYTF. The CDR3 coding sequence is TGTGCCAGCAGTCGGACAGGGATGGATGGCTACACCTTC.

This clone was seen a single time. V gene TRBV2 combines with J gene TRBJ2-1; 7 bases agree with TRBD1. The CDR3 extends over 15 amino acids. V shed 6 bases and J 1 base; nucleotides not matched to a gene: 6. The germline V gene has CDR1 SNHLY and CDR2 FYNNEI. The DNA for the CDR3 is TGTGCCAGCAGCGGAACAGGGGTTTCCTACAATGAGCAGTTCTTC. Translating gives CASSGTGVSYNEQFF.

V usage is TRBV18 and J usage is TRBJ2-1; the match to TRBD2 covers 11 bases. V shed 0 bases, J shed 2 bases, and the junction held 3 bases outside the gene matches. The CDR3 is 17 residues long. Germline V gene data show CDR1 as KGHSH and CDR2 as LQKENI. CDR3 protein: CASSPPTSGDAYNEQFF. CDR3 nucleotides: TGTGCCAGCTCACCACCGACTAGCGGGGACGCCTACAATGAGCAGTTCTTC.

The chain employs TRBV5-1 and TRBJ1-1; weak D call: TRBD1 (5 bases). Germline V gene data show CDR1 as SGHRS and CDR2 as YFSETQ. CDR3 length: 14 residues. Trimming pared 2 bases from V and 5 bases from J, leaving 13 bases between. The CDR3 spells CASSFQGVGTEAFF. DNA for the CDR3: TGCGCCAGCAGCTTCCAAGGGGTGGGAACTGAAGCTTTCTTT.

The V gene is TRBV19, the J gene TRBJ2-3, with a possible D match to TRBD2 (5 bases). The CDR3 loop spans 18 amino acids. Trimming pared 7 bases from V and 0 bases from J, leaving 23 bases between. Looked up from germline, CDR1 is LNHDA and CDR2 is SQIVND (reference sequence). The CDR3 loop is CASTPERTYPASTDTQYF. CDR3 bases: TGTGCCAGTACCCCAGAGCGGACGTACCCCGCTAGCACAGATACGCAGTATTTT. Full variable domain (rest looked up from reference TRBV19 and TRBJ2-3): DGGITQSPKYLFRKEGQNVTLSCEQNLNHDAMYWYRQDPGQGLRLIYYSQIVNDFQKGDIAEGYSVSREKKESFPLTVTSAQKNPTAFYLCASTPERTYPASTDTQYFGPGTRLTVL.

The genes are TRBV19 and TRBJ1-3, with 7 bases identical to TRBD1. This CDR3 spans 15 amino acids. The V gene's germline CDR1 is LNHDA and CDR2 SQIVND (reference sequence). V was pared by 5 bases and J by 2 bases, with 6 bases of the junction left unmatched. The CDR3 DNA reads TGTGCCAGTAGTGCGACAGGGCTTACTGGAAACACCATATATTTT. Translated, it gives CASSATGLTGNTIYF.

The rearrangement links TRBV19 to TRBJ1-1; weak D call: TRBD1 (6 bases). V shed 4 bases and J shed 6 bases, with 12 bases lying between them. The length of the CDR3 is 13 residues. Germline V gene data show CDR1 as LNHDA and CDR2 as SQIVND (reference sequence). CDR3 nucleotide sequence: TGTGCCAGTAGTACGGTGGACAGTGCTGAAGCTTTCTTT. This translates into CASSTVDSAEAFF.

CDR3 sequence: CASSPRLGQGGGEKLFF. In nucleotides, the CDR3 is TGTGCCAGCAGCCCTAGACTCGGACAGGGAGGGGGAGAAAAACTGTTTTTT. V gene TRBV7-2 combines with J gene TRBJ1-4, with 8 positions matching TRBD1. V gave up 5 bases and J gave up 8 bases; unmatched junction bases: 16. The CDR3 consists of 17 residues. Germline loops: CDR1 SGHTA, CDR2 FQGNSA. The full variable domain, with the rest looked up from reference TRBV7-2 and TRBJ1-4, is GAGVSQSPSNKVTEKGKDVELRCDPISGHTALYWYRQSLGQGLEFLIYFQGNSAPDKSGLPSDRFSAERTGGSVSTLTIQRTQQEDSAVYLCASSPRLGQGGGEKLFFGSGTQLSVL.

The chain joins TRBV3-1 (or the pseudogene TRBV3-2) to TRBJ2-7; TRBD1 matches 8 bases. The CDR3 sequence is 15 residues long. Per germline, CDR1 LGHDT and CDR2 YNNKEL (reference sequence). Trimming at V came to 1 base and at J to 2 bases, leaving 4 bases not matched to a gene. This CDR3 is CASSQGQGPTYEQYF. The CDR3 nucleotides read TGTGCCAGCAGCCAAGGACAGGGGCCGACCTACGAGCAGTACTTC.

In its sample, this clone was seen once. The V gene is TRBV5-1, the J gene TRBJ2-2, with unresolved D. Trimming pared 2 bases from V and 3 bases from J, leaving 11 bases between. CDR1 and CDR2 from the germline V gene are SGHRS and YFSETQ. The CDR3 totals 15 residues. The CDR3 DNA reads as TGCGCCAGCAGCTTCTCCCAGGTATACACCGGGGAGCTGTTTTTT. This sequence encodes CASSFSQVYTGELFF.

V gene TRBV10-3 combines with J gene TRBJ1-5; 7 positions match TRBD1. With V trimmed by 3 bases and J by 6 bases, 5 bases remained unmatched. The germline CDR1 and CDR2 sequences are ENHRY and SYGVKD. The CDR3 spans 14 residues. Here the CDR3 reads CAISDDRARQPQHF. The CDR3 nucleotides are TGTGCCATCAGTGATGACAGGGCTCGTCAGCCCCAGCATTTT.

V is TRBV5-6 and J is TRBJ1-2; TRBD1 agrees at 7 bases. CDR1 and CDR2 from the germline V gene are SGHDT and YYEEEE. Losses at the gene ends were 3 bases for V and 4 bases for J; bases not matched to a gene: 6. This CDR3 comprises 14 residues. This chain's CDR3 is CASSSISGGYGYTF. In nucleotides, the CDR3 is TGTGCCAGCAGCTCTATATCAGGGGGCTATGGCTACACCTTC.

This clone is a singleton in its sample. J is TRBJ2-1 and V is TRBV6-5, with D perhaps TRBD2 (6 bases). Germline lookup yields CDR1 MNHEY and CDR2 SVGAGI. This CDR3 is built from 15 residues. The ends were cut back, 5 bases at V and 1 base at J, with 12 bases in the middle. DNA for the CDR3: TGTGCCAGCAGTCCCCGGGACTTATCCTACAATGAGCAGTTCTTC. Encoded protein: CASSPRDLSYNEQFF.

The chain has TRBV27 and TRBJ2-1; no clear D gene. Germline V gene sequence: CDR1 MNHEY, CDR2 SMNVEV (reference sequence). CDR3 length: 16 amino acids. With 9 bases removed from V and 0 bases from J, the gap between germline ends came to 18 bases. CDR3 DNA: TGTGCCAGTCATATGGGCTCCCGAAGCTCCTACAATGAGCAGTTCTTC. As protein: CASHMGSRSSYNEQFF.